The rows below give T cell receptor beta chains drawn from one sample of a study of blood T cell repertoires in COVID-19. Sequenced by immunoSEQ multiplex PCR; TCRdb stores in-frame clones only, minus some. The sample has some 120,000 clones; 80% are singletons. The specimen was peripheral blood. These receptors originate from a man between 65 and 79 years old with acute or convalescent COVID-19. Both conserved end residues are part of each CDR3. Each record gives: D gene, V gene, clone size, J gene, CDR3 DNA, CDR3 protein. The D gene is left open where the match is weak. The size field is filled for only some rows; it gives once, few, many or a size class.

d_call: NA; v_call: TRBV7-9; clone_size: NA; j_call: TRBJ2-7; cdr3_nt: TGTGCCAGCAGCTTAGACACAGGGAACACTTACGAGCAGTACTTC; cdr3_aa: CASSLDTGNTYEQYF
d_call: TRBD1; v_call: TRBV27; clone_size: NA; j_call: TRBJ2-1; cdr3_nt: TGTGCCAGCAGTTTTAGGACAGGCGAGCAGTTCTTC; cdr3_aa: CASSFRTGEQFF
d_call: TRBD1; v_call: TRBV10-3; clone_size: NA; j_call: TRBJ1-4; cdr3_nt: TGTGCCATCAGTGGGGACAGGGGGAATGAAAAACTGTTTTTT; cdr3_aa: CAISGDRGNEKLFF
d_call: TRBD1; v_call: TRBV5-4; clone_size: NA; j_call: TRBJ2-5; cdr3_nt: TGTGCCAGCAGCCGGGGACAGGGCCAAGAGACCCAGTACTTC; cdr3_aa: CASSRGQGQETQYF
d_call: TRBD2; v_call: TRBV5-6; clone_size: NA; j_call: TRBJ2-4; cdr3_nt: TGTGCCAGCAGCCCCGGGGGGGCCAAAAACATTCAGTACTTC; cdr3_aa: CASSPGGAKNIQYF
d_call: NA; v_call: TRBV11-2; clone_size: NA; j_call: TRBJ2-2; cdr3_nt: TGTGCCAGCAGCCCTGGGACTCTCGCCGGGGAGCTGTTTTTT; cdr3_aa: CASSPGTLAGELFF
d_call: TRBD2; v_call: TRBV5-5; clone_size: NA; j_call: TRBJ2-3; cdr3_nt: TGTGCCAGCAGCCCACTAGCGGGGGGCCATGTGACAGATACGCAGTATTTT; cdr3_aa: CASSPLAGGHVTDTQYF
d_call: TRBD1; v_call: TRBV3-1/TRBV3-2; clone_size: once; j_call: TRBJ1-6; cdr3_nt: TGTGCCAGCAGCCCGACAGGGTTGGGTTCACCCCTCCACTTT; cdr3_aa: CASSPTGLGSPLHF
d_call: NA; v_call: TRBV5-6; clone_size: NA; j_call: TRBJ1-1; cdr3_nt: TGTGCCAGCAGCTCGGGGATTGAAGCTTTCTTT; cdr3_aa: CASSSGIEAFF
d_call: NA; v_call: TRBV6-1; clone_size: NA; j_call: TRBJ1-3; cdr3_nt: TGTGCCAGCAGTGAAGTTGACCGGGGTGGAAACACCATATATTTT; cdr3_aa: CASSEVDRGGNTIYF
d_call: NA; v_call: TRBV7-2; clone_size: NA; j_call: TRBJ1-5; cdr3_nt: TGTGCCAGCAGCTTGGCAGGCCAGGGGATATATAGCAATCAGCCCCAGCATTTT; cdr3_aa: CASSLAGQGIYSNQPQHF
d_call: NA; v_call: TRBV5-6; clone_size: NA; j_call: TRBJ2-6; cdr3_nt: TGTGCCAGCAGACAGGGCCCTGGGGCCAACGTCCTGACTTTC; cdr3_aa: CASRQGPGANVLTF
d_call: NA; v_call: TRBV5-5; clone_size: NA; j_call: TRBJ1-4; cdr3_nt: TGTGCCAGCAGCCTCACAGTGGAAAAACTGTTTTTT; cdr3_aa: CASSLTVEKLFF
d_call: TRBD1; v_call: TRBV27; clone_size: NA; j_call: TRBJ2-7; cdr3_nt: TGTGCCAGCAGTTTAGGTCAGGGGGCAACCTACGAGCAGTACTTC; cdr3_aa: CASSLGQGATYEQYF
d_call: TRBD1; v_call: TRBV7-9; clone_size: NA; j_call: TRBJ1-2; cdr3_nt: TGTGCCAGCTCCGGGACAGGGGGCAACTATGGCTACACCTTC; cdr3_aa: CASSGTGGNYGYTF
d_call: NA; v_call: TRBV9; clone_size: NA; j_call: TRBJ1-4; cdr3_nt: TGTGCCAGCAGCCTCGGTGGTCCCTCAGGAGAAAAACTGTTTTTT; cdr3_aa: CASSLGGPSGEKLFF
d_call: TRBD2; v_call: TRBV6-6; clone_size: NA; j_call: TRBJ2-7; cdr3_nt: TGTGCCAGCACCCCCAGCGGGGGAGCCCTCTACGAGCAGTACTTC; cdr3_aa: CASTPSGGALYEQYF
d_call: NA; v_call: TRBV23-1; clone_size: NA; j_call: TRBJ2-3; cdr3_nt: TGCGCCACCCCTGGGACTAGCACAGATACGCAGTATTTT; cdr3_aa: CATPGTSTDTQYF
d_call: NA; v_call: TRBV28; clone_size: NA; j_call: TRBJ2-7; cdr3_nt: TGTGCCAGCAGTTATACCCTAGCGAAATCGTCCTACGAGCAGTACTTC; cdr3_aa: CASSYTLAKSSYEQYF
d_call: NA; v_call: TRBV5-1; clone_size: NA; j_call: TRBJ2-1; cdr3_nt: TGCGCCAGCAGCTTCTCCAGGAGGGCGTACAATGAGCAGTTCTTC; cdr3_aa: CASSFSRRAYNEQFF
d_call: TRBD1; v_call: TRBV28; clone_size: NA; j_call: TRBJ1-1; cdr3_nt: TGTGCCAGCAGTCCTTGGACAGGGGGTTACACTGAAGCTTTCTTT; cdr3_aa: CASSPWTGGYTEAFF
d_call: NA; v_call: TRBV28; clone_size: NA; j_call: TRBJ1-4; cdr3_nt: TGTGCCAGCAGCCCATCTACAGCAACTAATGAAAAACTGTTTTTT; cdr3_aa: CASSPSTATNEKLFF
d_call: NA; v_call: TRBV18; clone_size: NA; j_call: TRBJ1-2; cdr3_nt: TGTGCCAGCTCACCAGAAGGGGGAAACTATGGCTACACCTTC; cdr3_aa: CASSPEGGNYGYTF
d_call: TRBD1; v_call: TRBV5-1; clone_size: NA; j_call: TRBJ2-7; cdr3_nt: TGCGCCAGCAGCGAAGGACAGGGACACTACGAGCAGTACTTC; cdr3_aa: CASSEGQGHYEQYF
d_call: TRBD2; v_call: TRBV3-1/TRBV3-2; clone_size: NA; j_call: TRBJ2-2; cdr3_nt: TGTGCCAGCAGCGCCCCACTAGCGTCCGGGGAGCTGTTTTTT; cdr3_aa: CASSAPLASGELFF
d_call: NA; v_call: TRBV15; clone_size: NA; j_call: TRBJ1-2; cdr3_nt: TGTGCCACCAGCAGAGATGCCAGGAACTATGGCTACACCTTC; cdr3_aa: CATSRDARNYGYTF
d_call: NA; v_call: TRBV5-1; clone_size: NA; j_call: TRBJ2-7; cdr3_nt: TGCGCCAGCACCCGAGGGAGCGAGCAGTACTTC; cdr3_aa: CASTRGSEQYF
d_call: TRBD1; v_call: TRBV5-1; clone_size: NA; j_call: TRBJ1-5; cdr3_nt: TGCGCCAGCAGCTCGACAGGGCTCCAGCCCCAGCATTTT; cdr3_aa: CASSSTGLQPQHF
d_call: NA; v_call: TRBV2; clone_size: NA; j_call: TRBJ2-3; cdr3_nt: TGTGCCAGCACACTCGGGTTCACAGATACGCAGTATTTT; cdr3_aa: CASTLGFTDTQYF
d_call: NA; v_call: TRBV6-1; clone_size: NA; j_call: TRBJ1-6; cdr3_nt: TGTGCCAGCAGTGAACAGGGAGGCAATAATTCACCCCTCCACTTT; cdr3_aa: CASSEQGGNNSPLHF
d_call: NA; v_call: TRBV5-4; clone_size: NA; j_call: TRBJ1-2; cdr3_nt: TGTGCCAGCAGGCTCAGTAGGTCAGGGAACTATGGCTACACCTTC; cdr3_aa: CASRLSRSGNYGYTF
d_call: TRBD1; v_call: TRBV18; clone_size: few; j_call: TRBJ1-1; cdr3_nt: TGTGCCAGCTCACCGCAGGGGGCCCTGAACACTGAAGCTTTCTTT; cdr3_aa: CASSPQGALNTEAFF
d_call: TRBD1; v_call: TRBV24-1; clone_size: NA; j_call: TRBJ2-3; cdr3_nt: TGTGCCACCAGTGATTTGCTAGGGACAGGGGCAGATACGCAGTATTTT; cdr3_aa: CATSDLLGTGADTQYF
d_call: TRBD1; v_call: TRBV6-5; clone_size: NA; j_call: TRBJ2-5; cdr3_nt: TGTGCCAGCAGACGCCGACAGGGGGTAACGGAGACCCAGTACTTC; cdr3_aa: CASRRRQGVTETQYF
d_call: NA; v_call: TRBV11-2; clone_size: NA; j_call: TRBJ1-1; cdr3_nt: TGTGCCAGCAGCTCAGGGGACAATTGGGCTTTCTTT; cdr3_aa: CASSSGDNWAFF
d_call: TRBD1; v_call: TRBV7-8; clone_size: NA; j_call: TRBJ1-2; cdr3_nt: TGTGCCAGCAGCCGCAGTAAGGGGGACAGGGCCTATGGCTACACCTTC; cdr3_aa: CASSRSKGDRAYGYTF
d_call: NA; v_call: TRBV27; clone_size: NA; j_call: TRBJ1-1; cdr3_nt: TGTGCCAGCAGTTTTGGGCTAGAAGCTTTCTTT; cdr3_aa: CASSFGLEAFF
d_call: NA; v_call: TRBV27; clone_size: few; j_call: TRBJ1-1; cdr3_nt: TGTGCCAGCAGTTTAGGCCGGGGGAAAGCTTTCTTT; cdr3_aa: CASSLGRGKAFF